These 26 T cell receptor beta chains share one sample of origin, sequenced in a study of radiation and T cells in renal cell carcinoma. Assay: immunoSEQ multiplex PCR; the TCRdb copy retains only in-frame clones and omits some. The sample records around 99,000 clones, approximately 80% being singletons. Stated time point: blood 4 weeks post-SBRT, at nephrectomy. Treatment of the sample: 15 Gy SBRT to primary tumor, nephrectomy 4 weeks later. This specimen consisted of blood, obtained from a patient whose treatment included radiotherapy and nephrectomy. Receptor source: a man in his sixties with renal cell carcinoma.

This chain connects TRBV5-1 to TRBJ2-7, with D tentatively TRBD2 (6 bases). CDR3 length: 14 amino acids. Germline V gene sequence: CDR1 SGHRS, CDR2 YFSETQ. With 4 bases removed from V and 4 bases from J, the gap between germline ends came to 15 bases. CDR3 DNA sequence: TGCGCCAGCAGCCCACCGGGAGAGTCGTACGAGCAGTACTTC. The encoded protein is CASSPPGESYEQYF.

The rearrangement links TRBV11-2 to TRBJ2-3; D is possibly TRBD2 (5 bases). The CDR3 is made up of 15 amino acids. V was cut by 4 bases and J by 2 bases, with 13 bases left in between. Germline loops: CDR1 SGHAT, CDR2 FQNNGV. The CDR3 sequence: CASSSPRGYTDTQYF. The CDR3 DNA sequence: TGTGCCAGCAGCTCCCCCCGCGGGTACACAGATACGCAGTATTTT.

This clone was observed a handful of times. The chain recombines TRBV5-8 with TRBJ2-3, with TRBD2 matching 7 bases. The CDR3 is 13 residues long. Germline V gives CDR1 SGHTS, CDR2 YDEGEE. V lost 7 bases to trimming and J lost 4 bases; unmatched junction nucleotides: 6. The CDR3 region has the DNA TGTGCCAGCCGGCGGGAGAATGCAGATACGCAGTATTTT. Translation gives CASRRENADTQYF. The full variable domain, completed using reference TRBV5-8 and TRBJ2-3, is EAGVTQSPTHLIKTRGQQATLRCSPISGHTSVYWYQQALGLGLQFLLWYDEGEERNRGNFPPRFSGRQFPNYSSELNVNALELEDSALYLCASRRENADTQYFGPGTRLTVL.

This clone came up once. The chain recombines TRBV6-5 with TRBJ2-6, with 7 positions matching TRBD2. CDR1 and CDR2 (germline): MNHEY, SVGAGI. The CDR3 is 16 residues long. V trimming: 4 bases; J trimming: 4 bases; junction bases outside the gene matches: 7. The CDR3 region has the DNA TGTGCCAGCAGTTTTTGGGGGGGTGCCGGGGCCAACGTCCTGACTTTC. Translated: CASSFWGGAGANVLTF.

The chain employs TRBV19 and TRBJ2-1; 8 positions agree with TRBD2. Losses at the gene ends were 5 bases for V and 1 base for J; bases not matched to a gene: 7. The CDR3 covers 16 residues. Germline lookup yields CDR1 LNHDA and CDR2 SQIVND (reference sequence). The CDR3 reads CASSVTSGGSYNEQFF. The CDR3 DNA reads as TGTGCCAGTAGTGTAACTAGCGGAGGTTCCTACAATGAGCAGTTCTTC.

The chain uses TRBV11-2 and TRBJ2-5; no reliable D call. This CDR3 region has 11 residues. The germline CDR1 and CDR2 sequences are SGHAT and FQNNGV. V lost 8 bases to trimming and J lost 5 bases, with 9 bases between them. The CDR3 sequence: CASALKETQYF. Here the CDR3 DNA reads TGTGCCAGCGCCCTGAAGGAGACCCAGTACTTC.

This chain's CDR3 is CASSPRASGLGTDIQYF. Written as DNA, the CDR3 is TGTGCCAGCAGCCCGAGAGCTAGCGGCTTAGGTACGGACATTCAGTACTTC. V gene TRBV13 combines with J gene TRBJ2-4; 7 nucleotides align to TRBD2. The junction had 18 bases not matched to a gene; V was cut back by 5 bases and J by 8 bases. From germline, CDR1 is PRHDT and CDR2 FYEKMQ (reference sequence). CDR3 length: 17 amino acids.

The genes are TRBV4-2 and TRBJ2-3, with 9 bases that match TRBD2. The V gene end was trimmed by 0 bases and the J gene end by 10 bases; junction bases not matched to a gene: 8. CDR3 length equals 15 residues. Germline lookup yields CDR1 LGHNA and CDR2 YNFKEQ. Here the CDR3 reads CASSQESGVAGAQYF. CDR3 DNA sequence: TGTGCCAGCAGCCAAGAGAGCGGGGTAGCGGGAGCGCAGTATTTT.

This clone showed up just once. The V and J genes are TRBV9 and TRBJ2-3; TRBD1 matches at 9 bases. Trimming cost V 4 bases and J 3 bases; bases outside gene matches: 6. Germline CDR1 SGDLS, CDR2 YYNGEE. This CDR3 has 15 residues. This chain's CDR3 is CASSLTGGSTDTQYF. In DNA, the CDR3 is TGTGCCAGCAGCCTAACAGGGGGCAGTACAGATACGCAGTATTTT.

This rearrangement joins TRBV4-1 to TRBJ1-4; TRBD1 aligns across 9 bases. The J segment lost 6 bases and the V segment lost 1 base, leaving 6 bases of the junction unmatched. The CDR3 sequence is 16 residues long. CDR1 is MGHRA and CDR2 is YSYEKL in the germline V gene. CDR3 sequence (DNA): TGCGCCAGCAGCCAAGGAGGAGGACAGGGGCATGAAAAACTGTTTTTT. Its protein is CASSQGGGQGHEKLFF.

Here the CDR3 reads CASSAKGPYEQYF. DNA for the CDR3: TGTGCCAGCAGCGCCAAGGGTCCCTACGAGCAGTACTTC. This rearrangement joins TRBV9 to TRBJ2-7; D not certain. From germline, CDR1 is SGDLS and CDR2 YYNGEE. V lost 3 bases to trimming and J lost 2 bases, with 9 bases between them. This CDR3 has 13 amino acids. Full variable domain (outside the CDR3, taken from reference TRBV9 and TRBJ2-7): DSGVTQTPKHLITATGQRVTLRCSPRSGDLSVYWYQQSLDQGLQFLIQYYNGEERAKGNILERFSAQQFPDLHSELNLSSLELGDSALYFCASSAKGPYEQYFGPGTRLTVT.

The gene calls are TRBV28 and TRBJ1-5, with D tentatively TRBD1 (6 bases). The germline V gene encodes CDR1 MDHEN and CDR2 SYDVKM. V shed 4 bases and J shed 9 bases, with 16 bases lying between them. The CDR3 is 14 residues long. CDR3 sequence (DNA): TGTGCCAGCAGTTCTCGACAGGCGAGGAGGCCCCAGCATTTT. This translates into CASSSRQARRPQHF.

The chain carries TRBV4-3 and TRBJ2-1, with 8 bases aligning to TRBD2. The CDR3 has 16 amino acids. Unmatched junction bases numbered 9, after V lost 0 bases and J lost 8 bases. Germline lookup yields CDR1 LGHNA and CDR2 YSLEER. CDR3 sequence: CASSQDGGGYLDEQFF. Written as DNA, the CDR3 is TGCGCCAGCAGCCAAGATGGCGGGGGGTATCTCGATGAGCAGTTCTTC.

This sequence joins TRBV11-2 and TRBJ2-1, with TRBD1 matching 7 bases. Germline V gene sequence: CDR1 SGHAT, CDR2 FQNNGV. The CDR3 consists of 17 residues. The V segment lost 0 bases and the J segment 5 bases; nucleotides outside the gene matches: 10. CDR3 region: CASSLERGRRLNNEQFF. The CDR3 region has the DNA TGTGCCAGCAGCTTAGAAAGGGGGCGGAGGTTGAACAATGAGCAGTTCTTC.

The gene calls are TRBV7-6 and TRBJ2-1; D is perhaps TRBD1 or TRBD2 (6 bases each). Germline CDR1 SGHVS, CDR2 FNYEAQ. The CDR3 is made up of 17 amino acids. Trimming cost V 5 bases and J 7 bases, with 24 bases left between them. The CDR3: CASSLHLDSGGGNEQFF. In nucleotides, the CDR3 is TGTGCCAGCAGCCTCCATCTTGACAGCGGAGGGGGTAATGAGCAGTTCTTC.

J is TRBJ1-1 and V is TRBV7-2; D not resolved. Per the germline V gene, CDR1 is SGHTA and CDR2 is FQGNSA. V was cut by 2 bases and J by 1 base, with 5 bases left in between. This CDR3 has 13 residues. The CDR3 loop is CASSLSRNTEAFF. The DNA for the CDR3 is TGTGCCAGCAGCTTATCGCGGAACACTGAAGCTTTCTTT. Variable domain in full (rest from reference TRBV7-2 and TRBJ1-1): GAGVSQSPSNKVTEKGKDVELRCDPISGHTALYWYRQSLGQGLEFLIYFQGNSAPDKSGLPSDRFSAERTGGSVSTLTIQRTQQEDSAVYLCASSLSRNTEAFFGQGTRLTVV.

The chain has TRBV4-1 and TRBJ2-1; 11 nucleotides align to TRBD2. Germline V gives CDR1 MGHRA, CDR2 YSYEKL. With V trimmed by 7 bases and J by 8 bases, 10 bases remained unmatched. This CDR3 has 15 amino acids. Here the CDR3 DNA reads TGCGCCAGCACGAAACTAGCGGGAGTTGTGGATGAGCAGTTCTTC. Its protein product is CASTKLAGVVDEQFF.

The chain carries TRBV30 and TRBJ1-2; 8 positions match TRBD1. Germline V gene sequence: CDR1 GTSNPN, CDR2 SVGIG (reference sequence). The ends lost 5 bases at V and 8 bases at J; junction bases unmatched: 10. The CDR3 is 13 amino acids. The CDR3: CAWWIGTGGGYTF. The CDR3 DNA follows: TGTGCCTGGTGGATCGGGACAGGCGGGGGCTACACCTTC.

The V and J genes are TRBV5-6 and TRBJ2-5; D is unclear. The CDR3 runs 12 residues. Looked up from germline, CDR1 is SGHDT and CDR2 is YYEEEE. V lost 0 bases and J lost 7, with 7 bases in between. This CDR3 is CASSLEVGTQYF. The CDR3 DNA is TGTGCCAGCAGCTTGGAAGTTGGGACCCAGTACTTC.

The chain employs TRBV19 and TRBJ2-7; D may be TRBD1 (6 bases). CDR3 length: 14 residues. Germline CDR1 LNHDA, CDR2 SQIVND (reference sequence). Trimming pared 1 base from V and 2 bases from J, leaving 9 bases between. The DNA of the CDR3 is TGTGCCAGTAGTATAGCCAGGGGCGCCTACGAGCAGTACTTC. Protein sequence: CASSIARGAYEQYF.

This rearrangement joins TRBV15 to TRBJ1-5, with D tentatively TRBD1 (5 bases). The germline gives CDR1 LNHNV, CDR2 YYDKDF (reference sequence). This CDR3 contains 17 residues. V was cut by 4 bases and J by 0 bases, with 16 bases left in between. The CDR3 is CATSTSRERASNQPQHF. As DNA, the CDR3 is TGTGCCACCAGCACTTCCAGGGAGCGGGCTAGCAATCAGCCCCAGCATTTT.

The genes are TRBV2 and TRBJ1-4; 8 bases line up with TRBD1. Germline V gene data show CDR1 as SNHLY and CDR2 as FYNNEI. The CDR3 covers 15 residues. With 4 bases clipped from V and 8 bases from J, the junction kept 9 bases outside the gene matches. DNA of the CDR3: TGTGCCAGCAGTGTCAAGACAGGGGTGGAGGAAAAACTGTTTTTT. Protein sequence: CASSVKTGVEEKLFF.

The chain has TRBV9 and TRBJ2-5; the D gene is possibly TRBD1 (5 bases). This CDR3 region has 16 residues. Germline CDR1 is SGDLS and CDR2 is YYNGEE. Between the trimmed V and J ends, which lost 0 bases and 3 bases, there was a span of 15 bases. CDR3 region: CASSVARVNVKETQYF. CDR3 nucleotides: TGTGCCAGCAGCGTAGCCAGGGTTAATGTAAAAGAGACCCAGTACTTC.

This chain uses TRBV7-8 with TRBJ2-7; D tentatively reads TRBD1 or TRBD2 (5 bases each). The V gene lost 8 bases and the J gene lost 6 bases, with 17 bases spanning the gap. This CDR3 region has 13 residues. Looked up from germline, CDR1 is SGHVS and CDR2 is FQNEAQ. The CDR3 DNA reads TGTGCCAGCGGACCGGGACGCCTAGGCGAGCAGTACTTC. As protein: CASGPGRLGEQYF.

Ten or more counts support this clone. The chain employs TRBV15 and TRBJ1-5; unclear D gene. V was shortened by 1 base and J by 4 bases, with 8 bases between the two germline ends. The CDR3 is 14 residues long. The germline V gene has CDR1 LNHNV and CDR2 YYDKDF (reference sequence). Here the CDR3 reads CATSRGSGNQPQHF. The CDR3 coding sequence is TGTGCCACCAGCAGAGGGTCGGGGAATCAGCCCCAGCATTTT.

Written as DNA, the CDR3 is TGCGCCAGCAGCTTGGAAGTCTTGACTGGGGCCAACGTCCTGACTTTC. Amino acids: CASSLEVLTGANVLTF. V gene TRBV5-1 combines with J gene TRBJ2-6; D not resolved. Trimming took 0 bases from V and 2 from J, leaving 9 bases between them. Germline V gives CDR1 SGHRS, CDR2 YFSETQ. The CDR3 consists of 16 residues.